This T cell receptor beta chain was sequenced during a study of blood T cell repertoires in COVID-19. This clone was found once. This table comes from immunoSEQ multiplex PCR, and its TCRdb copy is limited to in-frame clones, with some not included. Of some 340,000 clones detected, approximately 90% appear once; the ten largest clones hold about 4.2%. The germline V gene has CDR1 ENHRY and CDR2 SYGVKD. The CDR3 is made up of 14 amino acids. Trimming took off 6 bases at V and 1 base at J, with 9 bases between the two ends. The sequencing sample was made of PBMCs or T cells enriched from blood (not recorded which). The source of this sequence is a woman in her 30s who had been exposed to COVID-19. The chain has TRBV10-3 and TRBJ2-2, with a weak D call TRBD1 (5 bases). CDR3 amino acids: CAISKGQNTGELFF. CDR3 nucleotide sequence: TGTGCCATCAGCAAAGGACAGAACACCGGGGAGCTGTTTTTT.